Listed here are 20 T cell receptor beta chains from one sample, sequenced in a study of cytomegalovirus exposure and HLA in healthy donors. Some clones are missing from TCRdb's copy, which holds only in-frame ones; the method was immunoSEQ multiplex PCR. The table includes 82,000 or so clones, approximately 93% detected once. Sequencing used PBMCs. These receptors originate from a man aged 18 to 29 in good health and CMV-seronegative.

The rearrangement joins TRBV5-1 to TRBJ1-2; D is unresolved. Germline V gives CDR1 SGHRS, CDR2 YFSETQ. The CDR3 has 14 amino acids. The ends were cut back, 5 bases at V and 2 bases at J, with 13 bases in the middle. As DNA, the CDR3 is TGCGCCAGCAGGACCGCCGGAGCAAACTATGGCTACACCTTC. As protein: CASRTAGANYGYTF.

The chain links TRBV7-8 to TRBJ2-3; 11 bases are shared with TRBD2. This CDR3 is built from 16 residues. The germline V gene encodes CDR1 SGHVS and CDR2 FQNEAQ. The J segment lost 2 bases and the V segment lost 2 bases, leaving 3 bases of the junction unmatched. DNA of the CDR3: TGTGCCAGCAGCTTACTAGCGGGGGGTTCCACAGATACGCAGTATTTT. It translates to CASSLLAGGSTDTQYF.

The rearrangement uses TRBV7-2 and TRBJ2-2; D is unclear. The CDR3 is made up of 15 amino acids. V lost 4 bases, J lost 0 bases, and 9 bases lay in between. Germline CDR1 SGHTA, CDR2 FQGNSA. The CDR3 sequence: CASSSWSANTGELFF. Written as DNA, the CDR3 is TGTGCCAGCAGCTCGTGGAGTGCGAACACCGGGGAGCTGTTTTTT.

The rearrangement joins TRBV6-1 to TRBJ2-7, with D tentatively TRBD2 (6 bases). Trimming pared 6 bases from V and 1 base from J, leaving 16 bases between. This CDR3 has 15 amino acids. The germline V gene has CDR1 MNHNS and CDR2 SASEGT. The CDR3 nucleotides are TGTGCCAGCAGATCCCGGCGGGACGGATCCTACGAGCAGTACTTC. Encoded protein: CASRSRRDGSYEQYF.

The V gene is TRBV27, the J gene TRBJ1-4; TRBD1 aligns across 7 bases. The CDR3 is 16 residues long. Germline trimming cut 5 bases from V and 0 bases from J; bases unmatched to any gene: 6. In germline, CDR1 is MNHEY, CDR2 SMNVEV (reference sequence). The CDR3 protein is CASSRDSSATNEKLFF. CDR3 bases: TGTGCCAGCAGTCGGGACAGCTCCGCAACTAATGAAAAACTGTTTTTT.

The rearrangement uses TRBV7-8 and TRBJ2-1, with TRBD2 matching over 8 bases. V shed 2 bases and J 4 bases; nucleotides not matched to a gene: 10. The germline CDR1 and CDR2 sequences are SGHVS and FQNEAQ. CDR3 length: 17 residues. CDR3 sequence: CASSLLGRGADYNEQFF. Written as DNA, the CDR3 is TGTGCCAGCAGCTTACTCGGGCGGGGGGCGGATTACAATGAGCAGTTCTTC. The entire variable domain, with the rest obtained from reference TRBV7-8 and TRBJ2-1, is as follows: GAGVSQSPRYKVAKRGQDVALRCDPISGHVSLFWYQQALGQGPEFLTYFQNEAQLDKSGLPSDRFFAERPEGSVSTLKIQRTQQEDSAVYLCASSLLGRGADYNEQFFGPGTRLTVL.

This chain links TRBV7-8 with TRBJ2-7, with 7 positions matching TRBD1. J gave up 3 bases and V 6 bases, and 11 bases lay outside the gene matches. The CDR3 extends over 15 amino acids. Germline V gene sequence: CDR1 SGHVS, CDR2 FQNEAQ. The CDR3 DNA follows: TGTGCCAGCAGTCGCCCCCCGACAGGGAACTACGAGCAGTACTTC. Its protein is CASSRPPTGNYEQYF.

This clone was found a few times. The chain is built from TRBV7-9 and TRBJ2-2, with D tentatively TRBD1 (5 bases). The length of the CDR3 is 12 residues. Germline V gene data show CDR1 as SEHNR and CDR2 as FQNEAQ (reference sequence). Trimming stripped 5 bases from V and 5 bases from J, with 6 bases between. CDR3 in DNA: TGTGCCAGCAGCCAGGGTACCGGGGAGCTGTTTTTT. Encoded protein: CASSQGTGELFF.

This clone was recorded only once. The chain carries TRBV4-1 and TRBJ2-7; weak D call: TRBD1 (6 bases). Germline V gene sequence: CDR1 MGHRA, CDR2 YSYEKL. The CDR3 runs to 15 residues. V was cut by 5 bases and J by 2 bases, with 16 bases left in between. The DNA of the CDR3 is TGCGCCAGCAGCTATCCAGACAGGCCAACCTACGAGCAGTACTTC. This sequence encodes CASSYPDRPTYEQYF.

The rearrangement joins TRBV9 to TRBJ2-3; 11 nucleotides match TRBD2. CDR3 length equals 16 residues. Per the germline V gene, CDR1 is SGDLS and CDR2 is YYNGEE. J was trimmed by 5 bases and V by 3 bases; bases with no gene match: 8. This CDR3 reads CASSASLAGVGDTQYF. DNA for the CDR3: TGTGCCAGCAGCGCCTCACTAGCGGGAGTCGGAGATACGCAGTATTTT.

This chain links TRBV6-1 with TRBJ2-2; D possibly corresponds to TRBD2 (5 bases). The CDR3 loop spans 18 amino acids. V lost 2 bases to trimming and J lost 2 bases, with 18 bases between them. From germline, CDR1 is MNHNS and CDR2 SASEGT. The CDR3 region is CASSEWGAVGSNTGELFF. The DNA of the CDR3 is TGTGCCAGCAGTGAATGGGGAGCGGTGGGGTCCAACACCGGGGAGCTGTTTTTT.

The CDR3 sequence is CASSTSGTGGFYEQYF. CDR3 nucleotide sequence: TGCGCCAGCAGCACATCCGGGACAGGGGGCTTTTACGAGCAGTACTTC. The chain joins TRBV5-1 to TRBJ2-7, with 12 bases matching TRBD1. J gave up 4 bases and V 4 bases, and 9 bases lay outside the gene matches. CDR1 SGHRS and CDR2 YFSETQ come from the germline V gene. This CDR3 contains 16 residues.

The chain joins TRBV15 to TRBJ2-7; D call uncertain. V was clipped by 3 bases and J by 2 bases, with 17 bases between them. The CDR3 runs to 16 residues. Germline values: CDR1 LNHNV, CDR2 YYDKDF (reference sequence). The CDR3 sequence: CATSSVSLPLTYEQYF. The CDR3 bases are TGTGCCACCAGCAGTGTCTCCCTTCCCCTAACCTACGAGCAGTACTTC.

The chain recombines TRBV6-5 with TRBJ1-1; 7 positions match TRBD1. The germline gives CDR1 MNHEY, CDR2 SVGAGI. The CDR3 length is 13 residues. V shed 6 bases and J 5 bases; nucleotides not matched to a gene: 6. The CDR3 loop is CASSRQGKTEAFF. CDR3 sequence (DNA): TGTGCCAGCAGCAGACAGGGAAAGACTGAAGCTTTCTTT.

This chain links TRBV30 with TRBJ1-5; D is unclear. Trimming took off 0 bases at V and 5 bases at J, with 11 bases between the two ends. The germline V gene encodes CDR1 GTSNPN and CDR2 SVGIG (reference sequence). This CDR3 contains 14 residues. The CDR3 sequence: CAWSVSQLYQPQHF. As DNA, the CDR3 is TGTGCCTGGAGTGTGTCACAGTTATATCAGCCCCAGCATTTT.

The chain is built from TRBV19 and TRBJ2-2, with 8 bases lining up with TRBD1. CDR3 length equals 14 residues. Germline V gene data show CDR1 as LNHDA and CDR2 as SQIVND (reference sequence). V lost 7 bases, J lost 6 bases, and 7 bases stayed unmatched. Here the CDR3 DNA reads TGTGCCAGTACCCGGACAGGGCTCTCCGGGGAGCTGTTTTTT. Amino acid sequence: CASTRTGLSGELFF.

The genes are TRBV5-1 and TRBJ1-1; D is undetermined. Germline-derived CDR1 and CDR2 are SGHRS and YFSETQ. The V gene lost 0 bases and the J gene lost 6 bases, with 12 bases spanning the gap. This CDR3 region has 14 residues. The CDR3 region has the DNA TGCGCCAGCAGCTTGGGTGGGGAGGTGGCTGAAGCTTTCTTT. It codes for CASSLGGEVAEAFF.

This chain links TRBV14 with TRBJ2-2; D is possibly TRBD1 (5 bases). Germline V lookup: CDR1 SGHDN, CDR2 FVKESK. The length of the CDR3 is 15 residues. V dropped 4 bases and J dropped 4 bases, with 13 bases sitting between them. The CDR3 here is CASSPGAIPTGELFF. The CDR3 nucleotides are TGTGCCAGCAGCCCTGGGGCCATCCCCACCGGGGAGCTGTTTTTT.

CDR3 in amino acids: CASSPVGSEETQYF. CDR3 DNA: TGTGCCAGCAGCCCCGTGGGCAGTGAAGAGACCCAGTACTTC. The chain combines TRBV6-5 with TRBJ2-5; D is ambiguous. This CDR3 contains 14 residues. Germline CDR1 and CDR2: MNHEY and SVGAGI. V lost 6 bases, J lost 3 bases, and 14 bases lay in between.

This clone appeared a single time. The chain joins TRBV29-1 to TRBJ1-1; D perhaps matches TRBD1 (5 bases). The CDR3 contains 11 residues. Deletions cut 3 bases from V and 10 bases from J, with 12 bases between. Germline V CDR1 and CDR2: SQVTM, ANQGSEA. This CDR3 reads CSVELRVGAFF. CDR3 in DNA: TGCAGCGTTGAGCTCAGGGTAGGAGCTTTCTTT.